This T cell receptor beta chain was obtained from a study of T cells in Graves' hyperthyroidism and ophthalmopathy. Germline V gene lookup returns CDR1 SGHDT and CDR2 YYEEEE. CDR3 size: 13 residues. The V end was cut by 1 base, the J end by 7 bases, with 6 bases between. PBMCs were derived from 9.5 to 10 ml fresh peripheral blood. Amplified regions were TCR beta CDR3 sequences from RNA transcripts. RT-PCR in the first round (using the HTBI primer set) targeted the TCR CDR3. TCRdb itself ran the multiplex PCR reads through MiXCR, one entry per CDR3 protein. The sample lists 300,000 to 450,000 distinct CDR3 sequences, 20% to 25% occurring once.

Sequencing was done on a sample of blood. V and J are TRBV5-6 and TRBJ2-6, with no clear D. The TCR originated in a man aged 50 or older with Graves' hyperthyroidism. CDR3 sequence (DNA): TGTGCCAGCAGCTTGAGTCGAGCCAACGTCCTGACTTTC. Protein product: CASSLSRANVLTF.